The 21 T cell receptor beta chains below come from one sample, sequenced in a study of T cells of healthy individuals. TCRdb reanalysed the 5' RACE reads using MiXCR and keeps one entry per CDR3 protein. The sample has 55,000 to 65,000 distinct CDR3 sequences; roughly 16% are singletons. These receptors came from a human donor in good health.

This clonotype was detected many times. This chain uses TRBV18 with TRBJ2-7, with 9 bases identical to TRBD1. Germline values: CDR1 KGHSH, CDR2 LQKENI. V was clipped by 3 bases and J by 6 bases; unmatched bases: 6. This CDR3 is 14 amino acids long. The CDR3 reads CASSPRDRVSEQYF. The CDR3 DNA reads TGTGCCAGCTCACCCCGGGACAGGGTAAGCGAGCAGTACTTC.

A few counts support this clonotype. The V call is TRBV28, the J call TRBJ2-7; no reliable D call. Trimming shortened V by 8 bases and J by 2 bases, and 7 bases separated the two germline ends. The germline gives CDR1 MDHEN, CDR2 SYDVKM. The CDR3 has 11 amino acids. The CDR3 reads CASGVTYEQYF. The CDR3 DNA sequence: TGTGCCAGCGGAGTTACCTACGAGCAGTACTTC.

This clonotype was seen many times. J is TRBJ1-1 and V is TRBV12-5; D perhaps matches TRBD1 (5 bases). Germline lookup yields CDR1 LGHNT and CDR2 FRNRAP. Trimming took off 2 bases at V and 4 bases at J, with 20 bases between the two ends. This CDR3 contains 17 residues. CDR3 sequence (DNA): TGTGCTAGTGGTTTGCCCTCCGGGGGGTGGGGAGGCACTGAAGCTTTCTTT. Its protein is CASGLPSGGWGGTEAFF. Combining the CDR3 with reference TRBV12-5 and TRBJ1-1 gives the whole variable domain DARVTQTPRHKVTEMGQEVTMRCQPILGHNTVFWYRQTMMQGLELLAYFRNRAPLDDSGMPKDRFSAEMPDATLATLKIQPSEPRDSAVYFCASGLPSGGWGGTEAFFGQGTRLTVV.

This clonotype has just a few counts. This rearrangement joins TRBV7-3 to TRBJ2-3; D remains unclear. Germline CDR1 is SGHTA and CDR2 is FQGTGA. Trimming took 2 bases from V and 4 from J, leaving 7 bases between them. The CDR3 is made up of 13 amino acids. CDR3 in amino acids: CASSLPSADTQYF. Written as DNA, the CDR3 is TGTGCCAGCAGCTTACCCTCAGCAGATACGCAGTATTTT.

This clonotype came up once. An end of the junction differs from the germline gene, which may be a read error. The chain employs TRBV12-3 or TRBV12-4 and TRBJ2-2; D is perhaps TRBD1 or TRBD2 (5 bases each). The CDR3 is 16 residues long. CDR3 protein: CASSASGLTNTGELSF. In DNA, the CDR3 is TGTGCCAGCAGTGCTTCGGGGCTAACGAACACCGGGGAGCTGTCTTTT.

This clonotype was counted a few times. The J gene is TRBJ2-7, the V gene TRBV5-6; perhaps TRBD2 as D (6 bases). V shed 0 bases and J shed 1 base, with 11 bases lying between them. From germline, CDR1 is SGHDT and CDR2 YYEEEE. This CDR3 is 15 amino acids long. The CDR3 nucleotides are TGTGCCAGCAGCTTGGGGCTAGCGCCTTCCTACGAGCAGTACTTC. Its translation: CASSLGLAPSYEQYF.

In this sample, this clonotype turned up a few times. The genes are TRBV7-3 and TRBJ2-1, with D maybe TRBD2 (5 bases). The CDR3 has 12 residues. The V end lost 4 bases, the J end lost 8 bases, and 9 bases lay between the germline ends. Germline CDR1 is SGHTA and CDR2 is FQGTGA. The CDR3 here is CASSSAGDEQFF. DNA for the CDR3: TGTGCCAGCAGCTCGGCGGGTGATGAGCAGTTCTTC. Full variable domain (missing parts from reference TRBV7-3 and TRBJ2-1): GAGVSQTPSNKVTEKGKYVELRCDPISGHTALYWYRQSLGQGPEFLIYFQGTGAADDSGLPNDRFFAVRPEGSVSTLKIQRTERGDSAVYLCASSSAGDEQFFGPGTRLTVL.

This clonotype was seen a handful of times. The chain recombines TRBV6-1 with TRBJ2-7, with a possible D match to TRBD2 (5 bases). Germline loops: CDR1 MNHNS, CDR2 SASEGT. This CDR3 is built from 13 residues. V shed 4 bases and J shed 4 bases, with 11 bases lying between them. As DNA, the CDR3 is TGTGCCAGCAGTGGGGAGCTGGGATACGAGCAGTACTTC. This translates into CASSGELGYEQYF.

This clonotype has ten or more counts. This chain connects TRBV7-8 to TRBJ1-5, with a possible D match to TRBD1 (5 bases). CDR1 is SGHVS and CDR2 is FQNEAQ in the germline V gene. CDR3 length: 15 residues. Between the trimmed V and J ends, which lost 6 bases and 7 bases, there was a span of 19 bases. CDR3 in DNA: TGTGCCAGCAGTTCCCGCAGGGCATGGGGACAGCCCCAGCATTTT. This codes for CASSSRRAWGQPQHF.

The table lists this clonotype with many counts. The chain employs TRBV28 and TRBJ2-7; D gene uncertain. Germline V gene data show CDR1 as MDHEN and CDR2 as SYDVKM. The CDR3 is made up of 12 amino acids. Trimming pared 10 bases from V and 2 bases from J, leaving 12 bases between. The CDR3 sequence is CATLGPPYEQYF. CDR3 DNA sequence: TGTGCCACGCTAGGGCCCCCCTACGAGCAGTACTTC.

This clonotype came up a few times. J is TRBJ2-7 and V is TRBV19; TRBD2 matches 9 bases. Losses at the gene ends were 4 bases for V and 0 bases for J; bases not matched to a gene: 4. Germline CDR1 is LNHDA and CDR2 is SQIVND (reference sequence). The CDR3 runs to 15 residues. CDR3 sequence: CASSTPSGNSYEQYF. The CDR3 region has the DNA TGTGCCAGTAGTACCCCTAGCGGGAACTCCTACGAGCAGTACTTC.

There are a few counts of this clonotype. Sequence at one end of the junction differs from germline and may be a read error. The genes are TRBV5-1 and TRBJ1-2; D perhaps matches TRBD1 (6 bases). The germline CDR1 and CDR2 sequences are SGHRS and YFSETQ. This CDR3 comprises 14 residues. CDR3 region: CASREHPRQDGYNF. In nucleotides, the CDR3 is TGCGCCAGCAGGGAACACCCTCGACAGGATGGCTACAACTTC.

This chain links TRBV6-5 with TRBJ2-7; D unclear. There are 13 residues in the CDR3. Trimming left V 0 bases short and J 5 bases short, with 8 bases between. The germline gives CDR1 MNHEY, CDR2 SVGAGI. For the CDR3, the DNA is TGTGCCAGCAGTTACTCGTTGGGAAACGAGCAGTACTTC. Residues: CASSYSLGNEQYF.

V usage is TRBV18 and J usage is TRBJ1-5; possibly TRBD1 for D (5 bases). Germline CDR1 and CDR2: KGHSH and LQKENI. The V gene lost 0 bases and the J gene lost 11 bases, with 8 bases spanning the gap. The CDR3 has 12 amino acids. CDR3 region: CASSPPVGAQHF. The CDR3 DNA reads TGTGCCAGCTCACCACCGGTAGGGGCCCAGCATTTT.

The V call is TRBV4-1, the J call TRBJ2-4, with D perhaps matching TRBD1 (5 bases). The V end lost 2 bases, the J end lost 9 bases, and 8 bases lay between the germline ends. The germline V gene has CDR1 MGHRA and CDR2 YSYEKL. The CDR3 is 12 amino acids. CDR3 sequence: CASSQIGVIQYF. CDR3 in DNA: TGCGCCAGCAGCCAAATAGGGGTCATTCAGTACTTC.

A few counts support this clonotype. The V and J genes are TRBV7-3 and TRBJ2-6, with 12 bases that match TRBD2. The CDR3 extends over 18 amino acids. V dropped 5 bases and J dropped 1; count of bases not matched to a gene: 6. CDR1 is SGHTA, CDR2 FQGTGA, per germline. CDR3 in amino acids: CASSPRLAGVSGANVLTF. CDR3 bases: TGTGCCAGCAGCCCTCGACTAGCGGGGGTTTCTGGGGCCAACGTCCTGACTTTC.

V usage is TRBV4-2 and J usage is TRBJ2-3; 11 bases fit TRBD2. Germline V gives CDR1 LGHNA, CDR2 YNFKEQ. The trim removed 0 bases at V and 5 bases at J, leaving 7 bases unmatched. CDR3 length equals 17 residues. CDR3 in amino acids: CASSQDALAGVRDTQYF. As DNA, the CDR3 is TGTGCCAGCAGCCAAGATGCACTAGCGGGAGTCCGAGATACGCAGTATTTT.

In this sample, this clonotype turned up many times. The V gene is TRBV7-3, the J gene TRBJ2-1, with 10 bases matching TRBD2. Germline assignment: CDR1 SGHTA and CDR2 FQGTGA. V lost 1 base, J lost 9 bases, and 12 bases stayed unmatched. The CDR3 is 17 residues long. As DNA, the CDR3 is TGTGCCAGCAGCTTAAGCCCGGTAGCGGGAGGAATAGGTGAGCAGTTCTTC. Translated, it gives CASSLSPVAGGIGEQFF.

The sample holds many counts of this clonotype. The rearrangement joins TRBV7-9 to TRBJ2-3; no clear D. Germline CDR1 and CDR2: SEHNR and FQNEAQ (reference sequence). The CDR3 runs 15 residues. V was trimmed by 3 bases and J by 0 bases, leaving 10 bases between them. The CDR3 region has the DNA TGTGCCAGCAGCTTTTGGGCTTATAGCACAGATACGCAGTATTTT. Translated, it gives CASSFWAYSTDTQYF.

This clonotype was recorded a few times. The CDR3 DNA reads as TGTGCCAGCAGCTTAGCGCTCGGGGCGGGGACCGGGGAGCTGTTTTTT. It specifies CASSLALGAGTGELFF. The chain carries TRBV7-6 and TRBJ2-2; D perhaps matches TRBD2 (6 bases). CDR1 SGHVS and CDR2 FNYEAQ come from the germline V gene. CDR3 length equals 16 residues. Trimming left V 0 bases short and J 5 bases short, with 13 bases between. Using reference TRBV7-6 and TRBJ2-2 for the parts outside the CDR3, the full variable domain is GAGVSQSPRYKVTKRGQDVALRCDPISGHVSLYWYRQALGQGPEFLTYFNYEAQQDKSGLPNDRFSAERPEGSISTLTIQRTEQRDSAMYRCASSLALGAGTGELFFGEGSRLTVL.

This clonotype was found many times. The chain has TRBV7-9 and TRBJ2-1; 7 bases agree with TRBD2. This CDR3 contains 16 residues. Trimming cost V 3 bases and J 4 bases; bases outside gene matches: 9. Looked up from germline, CDR1 is SEHNR and CDR2 is FQNEAQ (reference sequence). CDR3 in DNA: TGTGCCAGCAGCTTGGTGACCATGGGACTATACAATGAGCAGTTCTTC. It yields the protein CASSLVTMGLYNEQFF.